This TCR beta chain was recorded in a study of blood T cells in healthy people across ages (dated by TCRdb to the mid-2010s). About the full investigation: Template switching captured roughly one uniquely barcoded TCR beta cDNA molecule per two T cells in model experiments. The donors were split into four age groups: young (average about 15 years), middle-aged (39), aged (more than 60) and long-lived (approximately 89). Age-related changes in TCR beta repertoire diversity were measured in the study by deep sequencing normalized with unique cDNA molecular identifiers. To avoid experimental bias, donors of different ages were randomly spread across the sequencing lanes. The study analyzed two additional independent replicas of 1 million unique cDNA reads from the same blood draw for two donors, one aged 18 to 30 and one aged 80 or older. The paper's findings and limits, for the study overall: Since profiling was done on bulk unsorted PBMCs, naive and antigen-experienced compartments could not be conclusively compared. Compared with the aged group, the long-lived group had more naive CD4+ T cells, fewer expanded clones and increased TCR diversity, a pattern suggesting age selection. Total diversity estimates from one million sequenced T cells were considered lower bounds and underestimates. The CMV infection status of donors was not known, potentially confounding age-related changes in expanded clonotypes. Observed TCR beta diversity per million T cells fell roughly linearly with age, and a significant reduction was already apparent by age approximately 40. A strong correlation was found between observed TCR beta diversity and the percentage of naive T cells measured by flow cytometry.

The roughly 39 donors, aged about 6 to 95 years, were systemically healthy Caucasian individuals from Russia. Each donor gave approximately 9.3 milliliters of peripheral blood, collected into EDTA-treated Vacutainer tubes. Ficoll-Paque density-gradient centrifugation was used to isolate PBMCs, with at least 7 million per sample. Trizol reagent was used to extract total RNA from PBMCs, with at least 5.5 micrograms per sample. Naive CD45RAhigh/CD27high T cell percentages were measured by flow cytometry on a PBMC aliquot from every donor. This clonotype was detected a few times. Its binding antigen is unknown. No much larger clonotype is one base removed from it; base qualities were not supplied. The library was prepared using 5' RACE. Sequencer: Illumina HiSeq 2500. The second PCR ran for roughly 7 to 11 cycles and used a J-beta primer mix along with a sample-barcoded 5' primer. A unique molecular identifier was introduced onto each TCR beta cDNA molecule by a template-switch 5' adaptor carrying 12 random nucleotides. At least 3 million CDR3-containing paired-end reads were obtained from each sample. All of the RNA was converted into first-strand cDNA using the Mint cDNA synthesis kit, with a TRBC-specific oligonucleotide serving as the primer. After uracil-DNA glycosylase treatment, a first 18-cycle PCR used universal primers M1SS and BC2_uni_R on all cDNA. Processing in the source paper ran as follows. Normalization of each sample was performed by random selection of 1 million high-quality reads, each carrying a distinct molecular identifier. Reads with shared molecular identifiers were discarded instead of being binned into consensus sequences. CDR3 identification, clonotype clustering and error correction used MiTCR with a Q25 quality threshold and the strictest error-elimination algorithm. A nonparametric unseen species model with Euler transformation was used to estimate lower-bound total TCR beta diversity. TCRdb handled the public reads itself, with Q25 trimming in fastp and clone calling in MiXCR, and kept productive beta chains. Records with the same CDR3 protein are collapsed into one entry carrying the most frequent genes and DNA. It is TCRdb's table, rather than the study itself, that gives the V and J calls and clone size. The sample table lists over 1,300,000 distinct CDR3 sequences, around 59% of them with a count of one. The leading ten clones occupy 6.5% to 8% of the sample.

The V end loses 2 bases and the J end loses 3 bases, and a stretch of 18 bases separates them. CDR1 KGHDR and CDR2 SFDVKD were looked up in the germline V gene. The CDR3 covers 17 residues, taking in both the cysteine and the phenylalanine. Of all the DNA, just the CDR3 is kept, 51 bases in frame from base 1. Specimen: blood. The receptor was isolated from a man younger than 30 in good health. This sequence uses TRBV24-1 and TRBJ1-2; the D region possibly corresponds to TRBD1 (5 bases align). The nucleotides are TGTGCCACCAGTGATTCCGGGACGCATGACGCTTACTATGGCTACACCTTC. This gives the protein CATSDSGTHDAYYGYTF.